This entry features one T cell receptor (beta chain) sequence. As yet, its antigen is unknown. CDR3 length equals 17 residues. Germline values: CDR1 SEHNR, CDR2 FQNEAQ (reference sequence). Germline trimming cut 3 bases from V and 5 bases from J; bases unmatched to any gene: 15. This record belongs to a study of cytomegalovirus exposure and HLA in healthy donors. Whole-study findings and limits: That first-cohort TCR clusters tended to co-occur in the 130 or so validation repertoires was found in a later analysis. According to the study, 160 or so TCR beta chains were cytomegalovirus-associated.

Data came from immunoSEQ multiplex PCR; TCRdb stores just in-frame clones and leaves some out. Counted here are about 350,000 clones, 75% to 90% occurring once; the ten biggest clones make up more than 0.9%. The chain uses TRBV7-9 and TRBJ2-7; TRBD2 matches 8 bases. The sequence was collected from a woman aged 30 to 39 in good health and CMV-seropositive. What was sequenced was PBMCs. CDR3: CASSFLAGGYNGDEQYF. CDR3 in DNA: TGTGCCAGCAGCTTCCTGGCGGGAGGTTATAATGGGGACGAGCAGTACTTC.